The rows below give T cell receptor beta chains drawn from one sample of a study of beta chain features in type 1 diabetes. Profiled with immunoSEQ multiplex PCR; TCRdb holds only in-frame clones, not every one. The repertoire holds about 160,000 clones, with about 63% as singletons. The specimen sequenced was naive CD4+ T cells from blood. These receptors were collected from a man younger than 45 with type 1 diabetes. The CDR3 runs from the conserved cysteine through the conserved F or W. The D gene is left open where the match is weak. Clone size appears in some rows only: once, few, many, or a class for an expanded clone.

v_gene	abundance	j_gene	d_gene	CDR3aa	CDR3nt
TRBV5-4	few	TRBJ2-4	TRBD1	CASSADRGAKNIQYF	TGTGCCAGCAGCGCGGACAGGGGGGCCAAAAACATTCAGTACTTC
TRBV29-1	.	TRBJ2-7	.	CSVVLGNKQYF	TGCAGCGTTGTTTTGGGTAACAAGCAGTACTTC
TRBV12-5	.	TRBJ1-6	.	CASGRLTVANSPLHF	TGTGCTAGTGGTCGCCTCACGGTGGCGAATTCACCCCTCCACTTT
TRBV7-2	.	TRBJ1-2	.	CASSLQVPNYGYTF	TGTGCCAGCAGCCTCCAGGTTCCTAACTATGGCTACACCTTC
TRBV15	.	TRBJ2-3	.	CATRVWTSTDTQYF	TGTGCCACCAGAGTATGGACCAGCACAGATACGCAGTATTTT
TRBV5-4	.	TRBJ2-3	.	CASSLEGRADTDTQYF	TGTGCCAGCAGCTTGGAGGGCAGGGCCGACACAGATACGCAGTATTTT
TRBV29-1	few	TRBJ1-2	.	CSVGGDYGYTF	TGCAGCGTTGGAGGGGACTATGGCTACACCTTC
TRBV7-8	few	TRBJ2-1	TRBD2	CASSFGLAEVEQFF	TGTGCCAGCAGCTTTGGACTAGCGGAGGTTGAGCAGTTCTTC
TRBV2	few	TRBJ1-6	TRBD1	CASTLGQGNNSPLHF	TGTGCCAGCACCCTGGGACAGGGAAATAATTCACCCCTCCACTTT
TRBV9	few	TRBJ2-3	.	CASSRGLDTQYF	TGTGCCAGCAGCCGGGGTCTGGATACGCAGTATTTT
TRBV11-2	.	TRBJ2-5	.	CASTLGETQYF	TGTGCCAGCACCCTAGGGGAGACCCAGTACTTC
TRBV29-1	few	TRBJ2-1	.	CSGGYYNEQFF	TGCAGCGGGGGATACTACAATGAGCAGTTCTTC
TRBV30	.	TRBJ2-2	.	CAFNTGELFF	TGTGCCTTTAACACCGGGGAGCTGTTTTTT
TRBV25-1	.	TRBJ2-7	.	CASSESSQGYEQYF	TGTGCCAGCAGTGAATCGAGTCAGGGCTACGAGCAGTACTTC
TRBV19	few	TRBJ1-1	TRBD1	CASSTRQGSAFF	TGTGCCAGTAGTACAAGACAGGGCTCAGCTTTCTTT
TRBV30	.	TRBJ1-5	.	CAWSRRENQPQHF	TGTGCCTGGAGTAGACGGGAAAATCAGCCCCAGCATTTT
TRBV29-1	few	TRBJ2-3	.	CSVAGDIDTQYF	TGCAGCGTTGCAGGGGATATAGATACGCAGTATTTT
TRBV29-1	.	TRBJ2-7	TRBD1	CSVGSAPTGIGEQYF	TGCAGCGTTGGATCGGCCCCGACAGGGATCGGCGAGCAGTACTTC
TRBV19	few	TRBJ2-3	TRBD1	CASSPGQIITDTQYF	TGTGCCAGTAGTCCGGGACAGATAATCACAGATACGCAGTATTTT
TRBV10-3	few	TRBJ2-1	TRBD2	CAIKLAVYNEQFF	TGTGCCATCAAGCTAGCGGTCTACAATGAGCAGTTCTTC
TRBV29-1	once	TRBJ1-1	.	CSVLEGQYTEAFF	TGCAGCGTCCTAGAGGGGCAATACACTGAAGCTTTCTTT
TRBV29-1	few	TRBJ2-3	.	CSTRTASTDTQYF	TGCAGCACCAGGACAGCTAGCACAGATACGCAGTATTTT
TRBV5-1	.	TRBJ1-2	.	CASSLDTSNYGYTF	TGCGCCAGCAGCCTGGACACCTCGAACTATGGCTACACCTTC
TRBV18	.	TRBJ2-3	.	CASSAGSTDTQYF	TGTGCCAGCTCGGCAGGGAGCACAGATACGCAGTATTTT
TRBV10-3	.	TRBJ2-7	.	CAISQGSYEQYF	TGTGCCATCAGTCAAGGGTCCTACGAGCAGTACTTC
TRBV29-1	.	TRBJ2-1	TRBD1	CRTTGTGCINEQFF	TGCAGAACAACCGGGACAGGGTGCATCAATGAGCAGTTCTTC
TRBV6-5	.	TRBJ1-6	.	CASSYGEGLINSPLHF	TGTGCCAGCAGTTACGGGGAGGGGCTGATTAATTCACCCCTCCACTTT
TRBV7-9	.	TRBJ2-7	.	CASSLPKGAYEQYF	TGTGCCAGCAGCTTGCCCAAGGGGGCCTACGAGCAGTACTTC
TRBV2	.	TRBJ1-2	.	CASSEGDYGYTF	TGTGCCAGCAGTGAGGGTGACTATGGCTACACCTTC
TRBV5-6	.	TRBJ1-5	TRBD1	CASSTGQGDQPQHF	TGTGCCAGCAGCACGGGACAGGGGGATCAGCCCCAGCATTTT
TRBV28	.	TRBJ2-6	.	CASKEGSGANVLTF	TGTGCCAGCAAAGAGGGCTCTGGGGCCAACGTCCTGACTTTC
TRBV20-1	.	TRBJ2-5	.	CSALQETQYF	TGCAGTGCTTTGCAAGAGACCCAGTACTTC
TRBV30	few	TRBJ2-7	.	CAWSQEHSYEQYF	TGTGCCTGGAGTCAGGAGCACTCCTACGAGCAGTACTTC
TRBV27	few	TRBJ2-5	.	CASSSLGGPETQYF	TGTGCCAGCAGCAGTTTGGGGGGGCCGGAGACCCAGTACTTC
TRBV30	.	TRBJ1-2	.	CAWTITSIGGYTF	TGTGCCTGGACTATAACGTCGATAGGTGGCTACACCTTC
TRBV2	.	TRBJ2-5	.	CASSGPVWETQYF	TGTGCCAGCAGTGGCCCAGTGTGGGAGACCCAGTACTTC
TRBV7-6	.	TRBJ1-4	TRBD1	CASSLTGVGSEKLFF	TGTGCCAGCAGTCTCACAGGGGTTGGAAGCGAAAAACTGTTTTTT
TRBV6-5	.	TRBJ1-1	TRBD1	CASSYSNRDSHEAFF	TGTGCCAGCAGTTACTCAAACCGGGACAGCCATGAAGCTTTCTTT
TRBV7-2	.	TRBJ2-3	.	CASSFLAADTQYF	TGTGCCAGCAGCTTTTTAGCTGCAGATACGCAGTATTTT
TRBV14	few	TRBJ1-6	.	CATGFRGDSPLHF	TGTGCCACCGGATTTCGAGGGGATTCACCCCTCCACTTT
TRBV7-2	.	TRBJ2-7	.	CASSLDGQSSYEQYF	TGTGCCAGCAGCTTAGACGGACAAAGCTCCTACGAGCAGTACTTC
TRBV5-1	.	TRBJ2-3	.	CASRKDASTDTQYF	TGCGCCAGCAGGAAAGACGCTAGCACAGATACGCAGTATTTT
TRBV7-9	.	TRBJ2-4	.	CASSFTDKLSLF	TGTGCCAGCAGCTTTACGGATAAACTCTCGCTATTC
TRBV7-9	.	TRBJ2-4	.	CASSLGQTWDIQYF	TGTGCCAGCAGCTTAGGGCAAACGTGGGACATTCAGTACTTC
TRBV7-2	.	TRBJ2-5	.	CASSLGQTREETQYF	TGTGCCAGCAGCTTAGGACAGACCCGGGAAGAGACCCAGTACTTC
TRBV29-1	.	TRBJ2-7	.	CSVEGRRDSLDEQYF	TGCAGCGTTGAAGGTCGTCGGGACTCCCTGGACGAGCAGTACTTC
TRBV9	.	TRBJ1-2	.	CASSVDPTEGYTF	TGTGCCAGCAGCGTAGACCCAACAGAAGGCTACACCTTC
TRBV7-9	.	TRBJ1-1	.	CASSPPRGVTEAFF	TGTGCCAGCAGCCCACCGAGAGGGGTCACTGAAGCTTTCTTT
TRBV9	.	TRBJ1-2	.	CASSVEQGRSYGYTF	TGTGCCAGCAGCGTAGAACAGGGACGAAGCTATGGCTACACCTTC
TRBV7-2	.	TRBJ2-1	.	CASSLESIYEQFF	TGTGCCAGCAGCTTAGAAAGTATCTATGAGCAGTTCTTC
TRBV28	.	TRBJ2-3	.	CASTLGPSADTQYF	TGTGCCAGCACCTTGGGGCCAAGCGCAGATACGCAGTATTTT
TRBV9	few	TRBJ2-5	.	CASSATGNLQETQYF	TGTGCCAGCAGCGCCACAGGGAATCTCCAAGAGACCCAGTACTTC
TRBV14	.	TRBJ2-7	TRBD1	CASSPVGQGSYEQYF	TGTGCCAGCAGCCCAGTGGGACAGGGTTCCTACGAGCAGTACTTC
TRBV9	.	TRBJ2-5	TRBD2	CASSVGGGRKEETQYF	TGTGCCAGCAGTGTCGGCGGGGGACGCAAAGAAGAGACCCAGTACTTC
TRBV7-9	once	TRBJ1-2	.	CASSLIQDGYTF	TGTGCCAGCAGCTTAATACAGGATGGCTACACCTTC
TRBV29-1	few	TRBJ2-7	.	CSVEVSYEQYF	TGCAGCGTTGAGGTGAGCTACGAGCAGTACTTC